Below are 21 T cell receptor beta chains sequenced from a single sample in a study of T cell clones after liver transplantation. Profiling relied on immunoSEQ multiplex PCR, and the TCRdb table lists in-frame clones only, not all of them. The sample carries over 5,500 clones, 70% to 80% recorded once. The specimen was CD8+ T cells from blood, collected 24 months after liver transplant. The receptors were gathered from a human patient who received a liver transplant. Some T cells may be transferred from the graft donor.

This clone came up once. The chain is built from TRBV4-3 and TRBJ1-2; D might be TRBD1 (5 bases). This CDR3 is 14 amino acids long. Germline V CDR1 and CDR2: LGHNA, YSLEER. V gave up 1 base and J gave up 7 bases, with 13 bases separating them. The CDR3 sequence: CASSQVRESSGYTF. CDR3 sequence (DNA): TGCGCCAGCAGCCAAGTCAGGGAATCGAGTGGCTACACCTTC.

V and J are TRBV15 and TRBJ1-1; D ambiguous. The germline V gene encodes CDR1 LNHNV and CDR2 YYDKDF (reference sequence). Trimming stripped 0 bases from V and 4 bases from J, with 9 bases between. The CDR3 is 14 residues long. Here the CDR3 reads CATSRDLRVTEAFF. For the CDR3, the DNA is TGTGCCACCAGCAGAGATCTGAGGGTCACTGAAGCTTTCTTT.

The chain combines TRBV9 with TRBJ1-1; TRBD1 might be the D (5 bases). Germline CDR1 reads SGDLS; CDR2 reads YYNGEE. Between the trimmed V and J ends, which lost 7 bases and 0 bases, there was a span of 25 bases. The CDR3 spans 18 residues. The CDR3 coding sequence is TGTGCCAGCGTAGGGTGGAAGGGCCAGGGCGACGTGAACACTGAAGCTTTCTTT. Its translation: CASVGWKGQGDVNTEAFF.

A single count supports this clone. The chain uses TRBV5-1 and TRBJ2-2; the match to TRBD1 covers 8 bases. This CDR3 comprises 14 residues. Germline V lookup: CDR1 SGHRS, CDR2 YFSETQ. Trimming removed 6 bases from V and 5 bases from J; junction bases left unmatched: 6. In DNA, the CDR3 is TGCGCCAGCAAGACAGGGGCGGGAACCGGGGAGCTGTTTTTT. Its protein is CASKTGAGTGELFF.

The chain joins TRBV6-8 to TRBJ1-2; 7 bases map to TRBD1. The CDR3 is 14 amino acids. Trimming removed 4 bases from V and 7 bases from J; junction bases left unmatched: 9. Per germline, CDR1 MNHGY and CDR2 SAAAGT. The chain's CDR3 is CASSSLTGSTGYTF. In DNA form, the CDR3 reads TGTGCCAGCAGTTCTTTGACAGGGAGTACTGGCTACACCTTC.

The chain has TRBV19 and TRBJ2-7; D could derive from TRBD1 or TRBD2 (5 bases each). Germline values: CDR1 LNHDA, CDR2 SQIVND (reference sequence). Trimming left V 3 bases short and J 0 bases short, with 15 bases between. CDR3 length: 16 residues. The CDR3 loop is CASSIGTGLSSYEQYF. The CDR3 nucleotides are TGTGCCAGTAGTATTGGGACGGGATTAAGCTCCTACGAGCAGTACTTC.

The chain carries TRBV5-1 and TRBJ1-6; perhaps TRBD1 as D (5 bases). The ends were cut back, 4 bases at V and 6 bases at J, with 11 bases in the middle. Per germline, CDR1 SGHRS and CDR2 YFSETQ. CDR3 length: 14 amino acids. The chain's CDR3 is CASSPGGGNSPLHF. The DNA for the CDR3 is TGCGCCAGCAGCCCGGGGGGGGGTAATTCACCCCTCCACTTT.

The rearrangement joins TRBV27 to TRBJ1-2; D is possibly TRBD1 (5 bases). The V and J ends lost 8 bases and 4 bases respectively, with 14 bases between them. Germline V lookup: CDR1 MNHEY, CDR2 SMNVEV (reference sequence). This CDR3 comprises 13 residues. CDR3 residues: CASRPGTLYGYTF. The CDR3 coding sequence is TGTGCCAGCCGTCCGGGGACGCTCTATGGCTACACCTTC.

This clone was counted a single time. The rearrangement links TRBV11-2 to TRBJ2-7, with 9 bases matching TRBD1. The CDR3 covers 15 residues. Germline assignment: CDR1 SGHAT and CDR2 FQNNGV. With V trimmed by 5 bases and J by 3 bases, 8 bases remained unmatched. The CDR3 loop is CASSPGTGRDYEQYF. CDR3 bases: TGTGCCAGCAGCCCAGGGACAGGGAGGGACTACGAGCAGTACTTC.

In DNA form, the CDR3 reads TGTGCCAGCGGAGAAGGAGGCGCCTACGAGCAGTACTTC. Translation: CASGEGGAYEQYF. The gene calls are TRBV6-6 and TRBJ2-7, with a possible D match to TRBD2 (5 bases). Germline V gene lookup returns CDR1 MNHNY and CDR2 SVGAGI (reference sequence). The CDR3 spans 13 residues. Trimming took off 8 bases at V and 2 bases at J, with 13 bases between the two ends.

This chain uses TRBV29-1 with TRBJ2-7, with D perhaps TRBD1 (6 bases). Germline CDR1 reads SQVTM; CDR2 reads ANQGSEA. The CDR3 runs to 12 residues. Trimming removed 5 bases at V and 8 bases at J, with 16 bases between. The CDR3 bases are TGCAGCGTTCTATCAGGGGCAGACCAGCAGTACTTC. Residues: CSVLSGADQQYF.

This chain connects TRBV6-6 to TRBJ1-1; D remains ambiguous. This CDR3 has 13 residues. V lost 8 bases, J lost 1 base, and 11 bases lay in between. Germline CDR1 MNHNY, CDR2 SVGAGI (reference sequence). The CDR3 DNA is TGTGCCAGCTTAGGACCGTCGAACACTGAAGCTTTCTTT. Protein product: CASLGPSNTEAFF.

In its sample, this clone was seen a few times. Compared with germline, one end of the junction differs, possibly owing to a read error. The CDR3 protein is CASSPRAPNTGELFF. The CDR3 nucleotides are TGTGCCAGCAGCCCCCGAGCCCCGAACACCGGGGAGCTGTTTTTT. J is TRBJ2-2 and V is TRBV5-1; D remains unclear. The germline V gene encodes CDR1 SGHRS and CDR2 YFSETQ. CDR3 length: 15 residues.

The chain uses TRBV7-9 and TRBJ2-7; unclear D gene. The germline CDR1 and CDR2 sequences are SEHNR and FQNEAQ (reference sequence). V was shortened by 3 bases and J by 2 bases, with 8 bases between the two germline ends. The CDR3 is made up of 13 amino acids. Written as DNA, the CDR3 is TGTGCCAGCAGCTTGGGCTCCACCTACGAGCAGTACTTC. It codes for CASSLGSTYEQYF.

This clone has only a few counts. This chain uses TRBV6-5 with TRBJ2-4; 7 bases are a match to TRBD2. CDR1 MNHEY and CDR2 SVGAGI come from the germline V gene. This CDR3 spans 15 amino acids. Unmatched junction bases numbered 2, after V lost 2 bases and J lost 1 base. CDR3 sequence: CASSYAGGAKNIQYF. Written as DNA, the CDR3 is TGTGCCAGCAGTTACGCCGGGGGGGCCAAAAACATTCAGTACTTC.

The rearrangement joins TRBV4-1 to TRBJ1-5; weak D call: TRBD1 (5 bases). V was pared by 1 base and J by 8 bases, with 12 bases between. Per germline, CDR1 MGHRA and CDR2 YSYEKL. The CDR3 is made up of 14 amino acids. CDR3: CASSQGPGLEPQHF. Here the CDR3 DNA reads TGCGCCAGCAGCCAAGGTCCAGGGTTAGAGCCCCAGCATTTT.

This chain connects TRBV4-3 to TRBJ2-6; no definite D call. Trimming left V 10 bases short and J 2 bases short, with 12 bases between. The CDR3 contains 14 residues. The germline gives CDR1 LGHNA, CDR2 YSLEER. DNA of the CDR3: TGCGCCACGGGTTGGCTGCCTGGGGCCAACGTCCTGACTTTC. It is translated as CATGWLPGANVLTF.

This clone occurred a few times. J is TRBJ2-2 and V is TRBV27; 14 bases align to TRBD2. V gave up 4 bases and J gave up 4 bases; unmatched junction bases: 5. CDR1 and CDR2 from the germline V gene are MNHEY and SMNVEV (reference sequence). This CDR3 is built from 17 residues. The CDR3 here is CASSSGLAGGFTGELFF. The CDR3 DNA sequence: TGTGCCAGCAGTTCCGGACTAGCGGGAGGCTTCACCGGGGAGCTGTTTTTT.

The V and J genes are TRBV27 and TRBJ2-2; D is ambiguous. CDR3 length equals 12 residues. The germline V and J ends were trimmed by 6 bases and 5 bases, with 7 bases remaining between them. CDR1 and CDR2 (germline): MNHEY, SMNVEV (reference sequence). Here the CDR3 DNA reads TGTGCCAGCAGCCTAGTGACCGGGGAGCTGTTTTTT. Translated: CASSLVTGELFF.

CDR3 bases: TGTGCCAGCAGCTTAAGGCCCGGGGCCCGGGATACGCAGTATTTT. Amino acids: CASSLRPGARDTQYF. J is TRBJ2-3 and V is TRBV11-2; D is possibly TRBD1 or TRBD2 (5 bases each). Trimming took 2 bases from V and 6 from J, leaving 15 bases between them. This CDR3 has 15 residues. Germline assignment: CDR1 SGHAT and CDR2 FQNNGV. Full variable domain (rest looked up from reference TRBV11-2 and TRBJ2-3): EAGVAQSPRYKIIEKRQSVAFWCNPISGHATLYWYQQILGQGPKLLIQFQNNGVVDDSQLPKDRFSAERLKGVDSTLKIQPAKLEDSAVYLCASSLRPGARDTQYFGPGTRLTVL.

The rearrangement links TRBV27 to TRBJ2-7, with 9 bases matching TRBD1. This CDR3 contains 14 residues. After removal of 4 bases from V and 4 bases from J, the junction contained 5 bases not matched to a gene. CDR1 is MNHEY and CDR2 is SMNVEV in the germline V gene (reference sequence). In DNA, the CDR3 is TGTGCCAGCAGTTGGGACAGGGTTGGATACGAGCAGTACTTC. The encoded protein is CASSWDRVGYEQYF.